The 19 T cell receptor beta chains given below trace back to one sample, sequenced in a study of HIV-infected patients and healthy controls (dated by TCRdb to 2013 to 2016). The study collected follow-up blood from HIV-infected patients roughly three months, about 14 weeks, after antiretroviral therapy began. Whole blood was used without cell fractionation, so the repertoire reflected all unsorted peripheral T cells. The protocol used for the library was 5' RACE. Sequenced using an Illumina MiSeq. 500 to 550 ng RNA was reverse transcribed with SuperScript III using primers against the alpha and beta constant regions. Alpha and beta chain libraries were generated separately via chain-specific third strand synthesis with multiplexing indices. In-frame beta chains were kept once TCRdb had trimmed the public reads at Q25 with fastp and called clones with MiXCR. Rows are unified per CDR3 protein, each entry keeping the most common DNA and genes. In this sample the table shows about 6,600 distinct CDR3 sequences, 8% to 13% of which occur a single time. The ten largest clones capture less than 20% of the sample.

The source material was blood, sampled during antiretroviral therapy. The source is an adult with HIV infection.

This clonotype appeared many times. The rearrangement joins TRBV5-4 to TRBJ2-3, with D perhaps TRBD2 (6 bases). Trimming cost V 4 bases and J 3 bases, with 15 bases left between them. This CDR3 has 15 amino acids. Looked up from germline, CDR1 is SGHNT and CDR2 is YYREEE (reference sequence). CDR3 protein: CASSTPGATTDTQYF. Here the CDR3 DNA reads TGTGCCAGCAGCACTCCGGGAGCCACTACAGATACGCAGTATTTT.

By proportion, this clonotype is medium-sized (0.01 to 0.1%). The chain recombines TRBV3-1 with TRBJ2-7; D gene ambiguous. Trimming removed 0 bases at V and 5 bases at J, with 11 bases between. The length of the CDR3 is 14 residues. The germline CDR1 and CDR2 sequences are LGHDT and YNNKEL (reference sequence). The CDR3 is CASSQESRQHEQYF. In DNA form, the CDR3 reads TGTGCCAGCAGCCAAGAGAGTCGCCAGCACGAGCAGTACTTC.

This clonotype is medium-sized within its sample. The rearrangement joins TRBV3-1 to TRBJ2-7; D is unresolved. Germline values: CDR1 LGHDT, CDR2 YNNKEL (reference sequence). CDR3 length: 14 amino acids. The V and J ends lost 1 base and 3 bases respectively, with 10 bases between them. The CDR3 protein is CASSQVRQNYEQYF. DNA for the CDR3: TGTGCCAGCAGCCAAGTTAGGCAGAACTACGAGCAGTACTTC.

This clonotype was counted many times. The chain combines TRBV5-4 with TRBJ2-7; D remains unclear. V lost 1 base to trimming and J lost 2 bases, with 10 bases between them. Germline V gene sequence: CDR1 SGHNT, CDR2 YYREEE (reference sequence). This CDR3 region has 14 residues. CDR3 nucleotides: TGTGCCAGCAGCTTGAGAGCAAGACCCTACGAGCAGTACTTC. This translates into CASSLRARPYEQYF.

This chain links TRBV12-3 or TRBV12-4 with TRBJ1-2, with 12 bases lining up with TRBD1. V lost 2 bases and J lost 8; bases outside the gene matches: 12. The CDR3 length is 17 residues. The CDR3 reads CASSLSHPGQGARGYTF. CDR3 coding DNA: TGTGCCAGCAGTTTATCCCATCCGGGACAGGGGGCGCGGGGCTACACCTTC.

This clonotype is classed as medium-sized. This chain joins TRBV7-3 and TRBJ2-1; D possibly corresponds to TRBD1 (6 bases). Germline CDR1 and CDR2: SGHTA and FQGTGA. This CDR3 is built from 15 residues. The germline V and J ends were trimmed by 0 bases and 5 bases, with 11 bases remaining between them. The CDR3 spells CASSLTHRADNEQFF. CDR3 nucleotide sequence: TGTGCCAGCAGCTTAACGCACAGGGCCGACAATGAGCAGTTCTTC. Complete variable domain (other parts from reference TRBV7-3 and TRBJ2-1): GAGVSQTPSNKVTEKGKYVELRCDPISGHTALYWYRQSLGQGPEFLIYFQGTGAADDSGLPNDRFFAVRPEGSVSTLKIQRTERGDSAVYLCASSLTHRADNEQFFGPGTRLTVL.

The V and J genes are TRBV20-1 and TRBJ2-7; D gene uncertain. Germline CDR1 DFQATT, CDR2 SNEGSKA (reference sequence). The V end lost 3 bases, the J end lost 6 bases, and 12 bases lay between the germline ends. This CDR3 contains 12 residues. In nucleotides, the CDR3 is TGCAGTGCTAGCTTATCAATTGGCGAGCAGTACTTC. Residues: CSASLSIGEQYF.

This clonotype was recorded at least ten times. The CDR3 DNA reads as TGTGCCACCAGTGATTCCGGGACCGAGGCCGGGGAGCTGTTTTTT. It specifies CATSDSGTEAGELFF. V is TRBV24-1 and J is TRBJ2-2, with D perhaps being TRBD1 or TRBD2 (5 bases each). The V gene's germline CDR1 is KGHDR and CDR2 SFDVKD. CDR3 length equals 15 residues. The V end was cut by 2 bases, the J end by 6 bases, with 12 bases between.

This sequence joins TRBV19 and TRBJ1-5; no firm D call. Germline assignment: CDR1 LNHDA and CDR2 SQIVND (reference sequence). CDR3 length equals 13 residues. Trimming stripped 5 bases from V and 5 bases from J, with 10 bases between. The CDR3 is CASSGLGDQPQHF. CDR3 sequence (DNA): TGTGCCAGTAGTGGGCTAGGAGATCAGCCCCAGCATTTT.

This clonotype rates as medium-sized. The CDR3 loop reads CATSERGGPYEQYF. For the CDR3, the DNA is TGTGCCACCAGTGAGCGGGGGGGCCCTTACGAGCAGTACTTC. This chain joins TRBV15 and TRBJ2-7, with TRBD2 matching 10 bases. The germline V gene has CDR1 LNHNV and CDR2 YYDKDF (reference sequence). This CDR3 has 14 amino acids. V lost 6 bases and J lost 4; bases outside the gene matches: 6.

This clonotype was seen many times. The V and J genes are TRBV6-4 and TRBJ1-6; D remains unclear. CDR1 is MRHNA, CDR2 SNTAGT, per germline. The CDR3 is made up of 13 amino acids. Trimming took off 0 bases at V and 9 bases at J, with 6 bases between the two ends. CDR3 nucleotide sequence: TGTGCCAGCAGTGACTCCTTAGGTTCACCCCTCCACTTT. Encoded protein: CASSDSLGSPLHF.

By sample fraction, this clonotype is medium-sized. V usage is TRBV20-1 and J usage is TRBJ2-1; D remains ambiguous. Trimming removed 6 bases at V and 7 bases at J, with 10 bases between. The CDR3 sequence is 11 residues long. CDR1 is DFQATT, CDR2 SNEGSKA, per germline (reference sequence). CDR3 sequence (DNA): TGCAGTGCATGGACGCTTAATGAGCAGTTCTTC. It codes for CSAWTLNEQFF.

This clonotype counts as medium-sized (0.01 to 0.1%). This rearrangement joins TRBV4-1 to TRBJ2-5; 9 bases fit TRBD1. The CDR3 totals 15 residues. The junction had 4 bases not matched to a gene; V was cut back by 1 base and J by 4 bases. The germline V gene encodes CDR1 MGHRA and CDR2 YSYEKL. The DNA of the CDR3 is TGCGCCAGCAGCCAAGGGAGACAGGGGGGAGAGACCCAGTACTTC. Residues: CASSQGRQGGETQYF.

This clonotype showed up just once. V gene TRBV3-1 combines with J gene TRBJ1-5, with D unresolved. The CDR3 is 14 amino acids. Trimming shortened V by 1 base and J by 0 bases, and 4 bases separated the two germline ends. The germline V gene has CDR1 LGHDT and CDR2 YNNKEL (reference sequence). The CDR3 nucleotides read TGTGCCAGCAGCCAAGGAGGTAGCAATCAGCCCCAGCATTTT. This gives the protein CASSQGGSNQPQHF.

In this sample, this clonotype turned up once. Possible read error: a much larger clone is one base away. This likely comes from a read error, as the CDR3 has no conserved phenylalanine or tryptophan at its end. This chain links TRBV7-6 with TRBJ1-2; D is unclear. The CDR3 consists of 13 residues. Germline V lookup: CDR1 SGHVS, CDR2 FNYEAQ. Trimming shortened V by 5 bases and J by 3 bases, and 10 bases separated the two germline ends. Here the CDR3 reads CASSLDGDYGYTL. DNA of the CDR3: TGTGCCAGCAGCCTAGACGGAGACTATGGCTACACCTTA.

This clonotype was detected many times. V is TRBV7-2 and J is TRBJ2-1; 8 bases align to TRBD1. The V gene end was trimmed by 5 bases and the J gene end by 5 bases; junction bases not matched to a gene: 8. This CDR3 spans 15 amino acids. Germline-derived CDR1 and CDR2 are SGHTA and FQGNSA. The chain's CDR3 is CASSAAGTGHNEQFF. The CDR3 coding sequence is TGTGCCAGCAGCGCGGCCGGGACAGGACACAATGAGCAGTTCTTC.

This clonotype is deemed medium-sized. V is TRBV20-1 and J is TRBJ1-5, with 9 nucleotides matching TRBD1. CDR3 length equals 15 residues. Germline assignment: CDR1 DFQATT and CDR2 SNEGSKA (reference sequence). The V gene end was trimmed by 5 bases and the J gene end by 7 bases; junction bases not matched to a gene: 12. The CDR3 DNA follows: TGCAGTGCTCAAAAGACAGGGGGGATTCTCCAGCCCCAGCATTTT. It translates to CSAQKTGGILQPQHF.

This clonotype was recorded many times. The CDR3 loop is CSASGGYGTEAFF. The CDR3 DNA reads as TGCAGTGCTAGCGGGGGGTACGGTACTGAAGCTTTCTTT. The rearrangement joins TRBV20-1 to TRBJ1-1; weak D call: TRBD1 (5 bases). The CDR3 contains 13 residues. Germline values: CDR1 DFQATT, CDR2 SNEGSKA (reference sequence). V lost 3 bases and J 5 bases, leaving 13 bases between the germline ends.

A few counts support this clonotype. The chain has TRBV19 and TRBJ1-1; TRBD1 matches at 9 bases. V lost 5 bases, J lost 4 bases, and 2 bases stayed unmatched. Germline V gives CDR1 LNHDA, CDR2 SQIVND (reference sequence). The CDR3 has 13 residues. This CDR3 is CASSWDRVTEAFF. In nucleotides, the CDR3 is TGTGCCAGTAGTTGGGACAGGGTCACTGAAGCTTTCTTT.